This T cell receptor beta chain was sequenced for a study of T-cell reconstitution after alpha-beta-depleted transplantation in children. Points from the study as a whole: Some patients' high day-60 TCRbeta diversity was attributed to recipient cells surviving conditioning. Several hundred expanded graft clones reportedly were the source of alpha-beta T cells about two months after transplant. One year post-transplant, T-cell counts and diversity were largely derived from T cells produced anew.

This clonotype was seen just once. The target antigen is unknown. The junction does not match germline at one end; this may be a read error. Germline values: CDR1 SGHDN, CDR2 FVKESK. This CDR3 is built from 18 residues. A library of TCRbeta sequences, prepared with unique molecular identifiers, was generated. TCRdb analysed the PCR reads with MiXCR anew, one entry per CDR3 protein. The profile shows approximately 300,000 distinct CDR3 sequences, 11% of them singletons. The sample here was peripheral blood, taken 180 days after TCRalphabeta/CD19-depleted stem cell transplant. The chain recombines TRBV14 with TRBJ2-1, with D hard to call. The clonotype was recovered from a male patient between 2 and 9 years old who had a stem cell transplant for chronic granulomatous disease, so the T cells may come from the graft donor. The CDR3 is CASSEIGPITSSYNEQFF. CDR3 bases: TGCGCCAGCAGTGAGATCGGGCCTATTACGAGCTCCTACAATGAGCAGTTCTTC.